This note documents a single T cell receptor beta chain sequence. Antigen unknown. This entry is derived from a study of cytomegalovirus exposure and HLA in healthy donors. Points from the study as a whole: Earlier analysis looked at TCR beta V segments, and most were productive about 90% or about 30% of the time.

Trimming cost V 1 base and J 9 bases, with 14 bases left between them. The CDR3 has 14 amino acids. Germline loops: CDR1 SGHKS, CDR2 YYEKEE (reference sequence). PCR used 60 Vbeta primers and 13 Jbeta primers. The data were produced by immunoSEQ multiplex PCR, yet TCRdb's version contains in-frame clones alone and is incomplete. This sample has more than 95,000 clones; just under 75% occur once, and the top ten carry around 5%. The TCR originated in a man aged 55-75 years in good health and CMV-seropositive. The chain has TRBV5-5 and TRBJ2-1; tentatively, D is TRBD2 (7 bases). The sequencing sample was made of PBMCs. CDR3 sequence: CASSLRGGPGEQFF. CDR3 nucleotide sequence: TGTGCCAGCAGCTTGAGGGGGGGCCCAGGTGAGCAGTTCTTC.